This T cell receptor beta chain comes out of a study of blood T cell repertoires in COVID-19. The overall study: Some COVID-19 samples were acute and others convalescent; all came from the United States, Italy and Spain. In each case, the material was cDNA or gDNA derived from T cells, B-cell-depleted T cells, or PBMCs.

V was clipped by 4 bases and J by 5 bases, with 9 bases between them. Germline loops: CDR1 LGHDT, CDR2 YNNKEL (reference sequence). The CDR3 runs 13 residues. The table came from immunoSEQ multiplex PCR; TCRdb's copy has only in-frame clones and leaves some out. The table has 67,000 or so clones, about four fifths seen once. The sample was peripheral blood. The TCR comes from a man in his 70s with acute or convalescent COVID-19. The V and J genes are TRBV3-1 (or the pseudogene TRBV3-2) and TRBJ2-1; maybe TRBD1 (6 bases). This CDR3 reads CASSPRGNNEQFF. The CDR3 coding sequence is TGTGCCAGCAGCCCCAGGGGAAACAATGAGCAGTTCTTC.